The clone carrying this T cell receptor (beta chain) was recorded many times. The target antigen is unknown. The data are from a study of CD8 T cells in ankylosing spondylitis. Findings and limits, study-wide: It appeared that ankylosing spondylitis blood was characterized by a TCR beta motif of several highly homologous variants.

Each CDR3 protein gets one entry after TCRdb re-called the 5' RACE reads with MiXCR. The data show under 250,000 distinct CDR3 sequences, approximately 7.4% seen once. Germline values: CDR1 SEHNR, CDR2 FQNEAQ (reference sequence). V lost 1 base to trimming and J lost 6 bases, with 16 bases between them. This CDR3 comprises 15 residues. This chain uses TRBV7-9 with TRBJ2-7, with no clear D. The specimen sequenced was blood, either unsorted or a sorted T cell fraction (not recorded which). This TCR was sampled from a male donor with ankylosing spondylitis. The CDR3 DNA sequence: TGTGCCAGCAGCTTAGAGACCTCAGCTTCGGGCGAGCAGTACTTC. Amino acid sequence: CASSLETSASGEQYF. Based on the CDR3 plus reference TRBV7-9 and TRBJ2-7, the full variable domain is DTGVSQNPRHKITKRGQNVTFRCDPISEHNRLYWYRQTLGQGPEFLTYFQNEAQLEKSRLLSDRFSAERPKGSFSTLEIQRTEQGDSAMYLCASSLETSASGEQYFGPGTRLTVT.